The 32 T cell receptor beta chains presented below share a single source sample, sequenced in a study of blood T cell repertoires in COVID-19. Sequencing was performed with immunoSEQ multiplex PCR; in TCRdb, only in-frame clones are kept and a portion is missing. The sample has roughly 100,000 clones, 71% seen once. Sample: peripheral blood. The receptors were gathered from a human donor with acute or convalescent COVID-19. The donor label of this sample is uncertain.

The rearrangement uses TRBV4-1 and TRBJ2-5, with TRBD2 as a possible D gene (6 bases). The CDR3 consists of 15 residues. Looked up from germline, CDR1 is MGHRA and CDR2 is YSYEKL. V lost 6 bases to trimming and J lost 1 base, with 15 bases between them. The CDR3 nucleotides are TGCGCCAGCAGGCAACAGTGGAGGGGCCAAGAGACCCAGTACTTC. This gives the protein CASRQQWRGQETQYF.

The rearrangement joins TRBV29-1 to TRBJ2-3; 11 nucleotides match TRBD1. CDR1 and CDR2 from the germline V gene are SQVTM and ANQGSEA. Trimming took 8 bases from V and 4 from J; bases not matched to a gene: 14. The CDR3 consists of 16 residues. Written as DNA, the CDR3 is TGCAGCATAAAACAGTGGGACAGGGGGAGCGCAGATACGCAGTATTTT. As protein: CSIKQWDRGSADTQYF.

The chain joins TRBV2 to TRBJ2-5, with D possibly TRBD2 on 6 matching bases. Trimming took 8 bases from V and 5 from J, leaving 18 bases between them. The germline CDR1 and CDR2 sequences are SNHLY and FYNNEI. There are 14 residues in the CDR3. The CDR3 loop reads CASLATMAWETQYF. CDR3 nucleotides: TGTGCCAGCCTAGCGACTATGGCGTGGGAGACCCAGTACTTC.

The chain recombines TRBV29-1 with TRBJ2-1; D may be TRBD1 (5 bases). This CDR3 is built from 16 residues. Germline values: CDR1 SQVTM, CDR2 ANQGSEA. V lost 7 bases to trimming and J lost 2 bases, with 21 bases between them. The CDR3 nucleotides read TGCAGCGCTCGCCCTCAATCAGGGATCGCCTACAATGAGCAGTTCTTC. It encodes CSARPQSGIAYNEQFF.

This clone was detected only a few times. The rearrangement joins TRBV18 to TRBJ2-6; 9 positions match TRBD1. Germline values: CDR1 KGHSH, CDR2 LQKENI. The length of the CDR3 is 17 residues. Losses at the gene ends were 6 bases for V and 0 bases for J; bases not matched to a gene: 6. Written as DNA, the CDR3 is TGTGCCAGCTCGCTCCGGACAGGGGACTCTGGGGCCAACGTCCTGACTTTC. Translation gives CASSLRTGDSGANVLTF. The variable domain in full, with the rest retrieved from reference TRBV18 and TRBJ2-6, is NAGVMQNPRHLVRRRGQEARLRCSPMKGHSHVYWYRQLPEEGLKFMVYLQKENIIDESGMPKERFSAEFPKEGPSILRIQQVVRGDSAAYFCASSLRTGDSGANVLTFGAGSRLTVL.

The rearrangement links TRBV6-5 to TRBJ2-7, with D tentatively TRBD1 (6 bases). V lost 6 bases, J lost 7 bases, and 16 bases lay in between. CDR3 length: 13 residues. Germline V gene sequence: CDR1 MNHEY, CDR2 SVGAGI. CDR3 in DNA: TGTGCCAGCAGCCGGACAGCCGCTGGGGAGCAGTACTTC. This codes for CASSRTAAGEQYF.

The rearrangement joins TRBV6-5 to TRBJ1-2, with a tentative D call TRBD1 (6 bases). The V gene lost 6 bases and the J gene lost 2 bases, with 10 bases spanning the gap. Germline V gene data show CDR1 as MNHEY and CDR2 as SVGAGI. The CDR3 sequence is 13 residues long. The DNA of the CDR3 is TGTGCCAGCAGCCTGGACAGCAACTATGGCTACACCTTC. Its translation: CASSLDSNYGYTF.

This chain connects TRBV19 to TRBJ1-1; 10 nucleotides align to TRBD1. In germline, CDR1 is LNHDA, CDR2 SQIVND (reference sequence). CDR3 length: 17 amino acids. Unmatched junction bases numbered 15, after V lost 7 bases and J lost 4 bases. CDR3 bases: TGTGCCAGTACCGAGAGGTGGACAGGGGGATGGGGCACTGAAGCTTTCTTT. Residues: CASTERWTGGWGTEAFF.

This chain joins TRBV2 and TRBJ2-3, with a weak D call TRBD2 (6 bases). Trimming shortened V by 6 bases and J by 2 bases, and 15 bases separated the two germline ends. This CDR3 has 15 amino acids. CDR1 and CDR2 from the germline V gene are SNHLY and FYNNEI. The CDR3 loop is CASSRAEGATDTQYF. The CDR3 DNA is TGTGCCAGCAGCCGTGCGGAGGGTGCCACAGATACGCAGTATTTT.

The rearrangement links TRBV5-8 to TRBJ1-6; D ambiguous. CDR1 SGHTS and CDR2 YDEGEE come from the germline V gene. V lost 4 bases and J 11 bases, leaving 10 bases between the germline ends. CDR3 size: 12 residues. The CDR3 region has the DNA TGTGCCAGCAGCCCCCCCCGGGCACCCCTCCACTTT. It is translated as CASSPPRAPLHF. The variable domain in full, with the rest retrieved from reference TRBV5-8 and TRBJ1-6, is EAGVTQSPTHLIKTRGQQATLRCSPISGHTSVYWYQQALGLGLQFLLWYDEGEERNRGNFPPRFSGRQFPNYSSELNVNALELEDSALYLCASSPPRAPLHFGNGTRLTVT.

Concerning this clone: Different DNA sequences within this sample yield the same CDR3. The V call is TRBV6-6, the J call TRBJ1-2; perhaps TRBD1 as D (5 bases). CDR1 and CDR2 from the germline V gene are MNHNY and SVGAGI (reference sequence). Deletions cut 5 bases from V and 0 bases from J, with 7 bases between. The CDR3 totals 13 residues. CDR3 in DNA: TGTGCCAGCAGTCGACAGACTAACTATGGCTACACCTTC. Translation: CASSRQTNYGYTF.

The chain has TRBV30 and TRBJ1-5; a possible D gene is TRBD1 (6 bases). This CDR3 has 15 residues. V shed 0 bases and J shed 2 bases, with 11 bases lying between them. CDR1 is GTSNPN and CDR2 is SVGIG in the germline V gene (reference sequence). The CDR3 region has the DNA TGTGCCTGGAGTGTCCTAGGGGGGGGCAATCAGCCCCAGCATTTT. Its protein is CAWSVLGGGNQPQHF. The full variable domain, with the rest looked up from reference TRBV30 and TRBJ1-5, is SQTIHQWPATLVQPVGSPLSLECTVEGTSNPNLYWYRQAAGRGLQLLFYSVGIGQISSEVPQNLSASRPQDRQFILSSKKLLLSDSGFYLCAWSVLGGGNQPQHFGDGTRLSIL.

This clone appeared many times. The V call is TRBV13, the J call TRBJ1-2, with 7 bases that match TRBD1. Germline CDR1 reads PRHDT; CDR2 reads FYEKMQ (reference sequence). J was trimmed by 3 bases and V by 1 base; bases with no gene match: 5. This CDR3 is built from 15 residues. The CDR3 sequence: CASSLVSGGDYGYTF. In nucleotides, the CDR3 is TGTGCCAGCAGCTTAGTGTCAGGGGGAGACTATGGCTACACCTTC.

V usage is TRBV7-2 and J usage is TRBJ1-6; the D is unclear. Germline assignment: CDR1 SGHTA and CDR2 FQGNSA. This CDR3 is built from 15 residues. Trimming cost V 2 bases and J 5 bases, with 10 bases left between them. This CDR3 is CASSLQQTHNSPLHF. The CDR3 region has the DNA TGTGCCAGCAGCTTACAACAGACCCATAATTCACCCCTCCACTTT.

The rearrangement links TRBV5-6 to TRBJ1-2, with no clear D. Deletions cut 0 bases from V and 4 bases from J, with 4 bases between. Germline CDR1 is SGHDT and CDR2 is YYEEEE. The CDR3 is made up of 12 amino acids. CDR3 coding DNA: TGTGCCAGCAGCTTGGGCGGCTATGGCTACACCTTC. This encodes CASSLGGYGYTF.

Note on this clone: One end of the junction varies from germline; a read error may be responsible. The chain employs TRBV7-7 and TRBJ2-5; D perhaps matches TRBD2 (7 bases). Looked up from germline, CDR1 is SSHAT and CDR2 is FNYEAQ (reference sequence). This CDR3 region has 12 residues. CDR3 region: CASSGDTETQYF. Written as DNA, the CDR3 is TGTGCTAGCAGCGGGGACACAGAGACCCAGTACTTC.

This sequence joins TRBV4-2 and TRBJ2-3; TRBD2 matches 8 bases. The CDR3 extends over 16 amino acids. J lost 1 base, V lost 4 bases, and 7 bases had no gene match. Germline CDR1 is LGHNA and CDR2 is YNFKEQ. The CDR3 is CASSPLAGGRTDTQYF. In nucleotides, the CDR3 is TGTGCCAGCAGCCCCCTTGCGGGGGGTCGCACAGATACGCAGTATTTT.

The chain combines TRBV5-1 with TRBJ1-1; D not certain. Germline V gene lookup returns CDR1 SGHRS and CDR2 YFSETQ. Trimming stripped 1 base from V and 1 base from J, with 11 bases between. The length of the CDR3 is 15 residues. CDR3 nucleotides: TGCGCCAGCAGCTTGCTCTGGCGGGGGAACACTGAAGCTTTCTTT. Its protein is CASSLLWRGNTEAFF. Combining the CDR3 with reference TRBV5-1 and TRBJ1-1 gives the whole variable domain KAGVTQTPRYLIKTRGQQVTLSCSPISGHRSVSWYQQTPGQGLQFLFEYFSETQRNKGNFPGRFSGRQFSNSRSEMNVSTLELGDSALYLCASSLLWRGNTEAFFGQGTRLTVV.

The CDR3 loop reads CASSTAGNYGYTF. In DNA, the CDR3 is TGTGCCAGCAGTACGGCGGGGAACTATGGCTACACCTTC. The chain carries TRBV27 and TRBJ1-2; D is unresolved. V shed 5 bases and J shed 2 bases, with 9 bases lying between them. Germline V lookup: CDR1 MNHEY, CDR2 SMNVEV (reference sequence). The CDR3 is 13 amino acids.

On this clone itself: Other nucleotide sequences in the sample specify the same CDR3. The rearrangement joins TRBV14 to TRBJ1-2; D is unclear. Trimming cost V 1 base and J 4 bases, with 13 bases left between them. The CDR3 is made up of 15 amino acids. CDR1 SGHDN and CDR2 FVKESK come from the germline V gene. For the CDR3, the DNA is TGTGCCAGCAGCCAAGGCTTAGGCGGCCCCTATGGCTACACCTTC. It codes for CASSQGLGGPYGYTF.

A note on this clone: The same CDR3 can be traced to other DNA sequences in this sample. J is TRBJ1-5 and V is TRBV28; 7 nucleotides match TRBD1. Germline CDR1 and CDR2: MDHEN and SYDVKM. This CDR3 has 15 amino acids. With V trimmed by 5 bases and J by 4 bases, 8 bases remained unmatched. The chain's CDR3 is CASSLYRGSNQPQHF. Here the CDR3 DNA reads TGTGCCAGCAGTCTTTACAGGGGTTCAAATCAGCCCCAGCATTTT. Looking up the rest from reference TRBV28 and TRBJ1-5 gives the full variable domain: DVKVTQSSRYLVKRTGEKVFLECVQDMDHENMFWYRQDPGLGLRLIYFSYDVKMKEKGDIPEGYSVSREKKERFSLILESASTNQTSMYLCASSLYRGSNQPQHFGDGTRLSIL.

This chain's CDR3 is CASRGRGFNQPQHF. The CDR3, as DNA: TGTGCCAGCAGGGGCAGAGGGTTTAATCAGCCCCAGCATTTT. J is TRBJ1-5 and V is TRBV2; the D is unclear. This CDR3 comprises 14 residues. CDR1 is SNHLY, CDR2 FYNNEI, per germline. The V end was cut by 6 bases, the J end by 4 bases, with 13 bases between. The whole variable domain, remainder taken from reference TRBV2 and TRBJ1-5, is EPEVTQTPSHQVTQMGQEVILRCVPISNHLYFYWYRQILGQKVEFLVSFYNNEISEKSEIFDDQFSVERPDGSNFTLKIRSTKLEDSAMYFCASRGRGFNQPQHFGDGTRLSIL.

The chain carries TRBV27 and TRBJ2-2; TRBD2 matches at 11 bases. The CDR3 spans 15 residues. The germline gives CDR1 MNHEY, CDR2 SMNVEV (reference sequence). V was pared by 3 bases and J by 6 bases, with 3 bases of the junction left unmatched. This CDR3 is CASSFFSGGAGELFF. CDR3 coding DNA: TGTGCCAGCAGTTTTTTTAGCGGGGGGGCCGGGGAGCTGTTTTTT.

The chain carries TRBV7-9 and TRBJ2-2; D is possibly TRBD1 (7 bases). The V end lost 4 bases, the J end lost 4 bases, and 16 bases lay between the germline ends. The CDR3 is 16 amino acids. Germline V gene lookup returns CDR1 SEHNR and CDR2 FQNEAQ (reference sequence). The CDR3 coding sequence is TGTGCCAGCAGCTCCCGCGGGACAGCCGGCACCGGGGAGCTGTTTTTT. This sequence encodes CASSSRGTAGTGELFF.

This clone appeared a single time. This rearrangement joins TRBV9 to TRBJ2-1; D might be TRBD2 (5 bases). Germline V gene lookup returns CDR1 SGDLS and CDR2 YYNGEE. This CDR3 has 15 residues. V was cut by 3 bases and J by 5 bases, with 15 bases left in between. This CDR3 is CASSAGSSMHNEQFF. The CDR3 nucleotides are TGTGCCAGCAGCGCGGGGTCTAGTATGCACAATGAGCAGTTCTTC.

This sequence joins TRBV7-3 and TRBJ2-1, with TRBD2 identical over 16 bases. This CDR3 region has 18 residues. The V gene's germline CDR1 is SGHTA and CDR2 FQGTGA. V lost 2 bases, J lost 5 bases, and 6 bases stayed unmatched. The CDR3, as DNA: TGTGCCAGCAGCTTATTGGGACTAGCGGGGGGGCCCCACAATGAGCAGTTCTTC. Amino acids: CASSLLGLAGGPHNEQFF.

In its sample, this clone was seen a few times. V is TRBV2 and J is TRBJ2-5, with a weak D call TRBD2 (6 bases). This CDR3 is built from 16 residues. Germline assignment: CDR1 SNHLY and CDR2 FYNNEI. V lost 8 bases to trimming and J lost 2 bases, with 21 bases between them. CDR3 residues: CASDPGVSTKQETQYF. CDR3 nucleotides: TGTGCCAGCGATCCGGGAGTCTCAACCAAACAAGAGACCCAGTACTTC.

The rearrangement joins TRBV27 to TRBJ2-1; 8 nucleotides line up with TRBD2. The CDR3 runs 15 residues. J gave up 9 bases and V 6 bases, and 13 bases lay outside the gene matches. Germline CDR1 MNHEY, CDR2 SMNVEV (reference sequence). CDR3 region: CASSPGGAGRSEQFF. The CDR3 DNA sequence: TGTGCCAGCAGCCCCGGGGGGGCCGGAAGAAGTGAGCAGTTCTTC.

This clone turned up a few times. The chain uses TRBV6-5 and TRBJ1-2; TRBD1 aligns across 8 bases. Germline-derived CDR1 and CDR2 are MNHEY and SVGAGI. This CDR3 comprises 15 residues. With V trimmed by 2 bases and J by 4 bases, 6 bases remained unmatched. The CDR3 sequence is CASSYRQGRGYGYTF. CDR3 nucleotide sequence: TGTGCCAGCAGTTACCGACAGGGGCGCGGCTATGGCTACACCTTC.

This chain connects TRBV12-3 or TRBV12-4 to TRBJ1-4, with D possibly matching TRBD1 (5 bases). The CDR3 has 13 residues. V was trimmed by 5 bases and J by 11 bases, leaving 15 bases between them. The chain's CDR3 is CASSLGTEGKLFF. CDR3 coding DNA: TGTGCCAGCAGTCTCGGGACGGAGGGGAAACTGTTTTTT.

CDR3 nucleotides: TGTGCCAGCAGCAAAGCGGGACACTCCTACGAGCAGTACTTC. Its protein is CASSKAGHSYEQYF. The chain joins TRBV21-1 to TRBJ2-7; TRBD1 is the table's D call, not checked against the DNA. TRBV21-1 is assigned pseudogene status. The CDR3 is made up of 14 amino acids.

The chain joins TRBV5-5 to TRBJ1-6; 9 bases are a match to TRBD1. The CDR3 is made up of 18 amino acids. The germline CDR1 and CDR2 sequences are SGHKS and YYEKEE (reference sequence). V shed 6 bases, J shed 6 bases, and the junction held 16 bases outside the gene matches. The CDR3, as DNA: TGTGCCAGCACCGGACAGGGGTCGGCATTCCCCGGTAATTCACCCCTCCACTTT. Its translation: CASTGQGSAFPGNSPLHF.